These T cell receptor beta chains were read from a single sample in a study of blood T cell repertoires in COVID-19. The method was immunoSEQ multiplex PCR; TCRdb's version includes in-frame clones alone and lacks a portion of them. The sample records 250,000 to 350,000 clones, about 85% being singletons. Sequencing was carried out using PBMCs or T cells enriched from blood (not recorded which). Receptor source: a woman between 45 and 60 years old who had recovered from COVID-19. CDR3s include the opening cysteine and the closing phenylalanine or tryptophan. Each record gives: D gene, J gene, CDR3 length, V gene, clone size, CDR3 protein, CDR3 DNA. D genes are given only for firm matches. The size entry is marked missing in some rows and otherwise reads once, few, many or a size class.

TRBD1 TRBJ1-1 13 TRBV19 . CASRGQGLTEAFF TGTGCCAGTAGAGGACAGGGGCTCACTGAAGCTTTCTTT
. TRBJ2-2 14 TRBV7-9 few CASRGSRDTGELFF TGTGCCAGCAGGGGCTCCAGGGACACCGGGGAGCTGTTTTTT
TRBD2 TRBJ2-7 14 TRBV4-3 . CASSLSWTSNEQYF TGCGCCAGCAGCCTCTCCTGGACTAGCAACGAGCAGTACTTC
. TRBJ1-4 16 TRBV7-6 . CASSLNIGGANEKLFF TGTGCCAGCAGCTTAAATATAGGGGGGGCTAATGAAAAACTGTTTTTT
TRBD2 TRBJ2-7 14 TRBV3-1/TRBV3-2 . CASSLRAGVEEQYF TGTGCCAGCAGCCTCCGAGCGGGAGTGGAAGAGCAGTACTTC
. TRBJ2-1 14 TRBV20-1 . CSASIIAAYNEQFF TGCAGTGCTAGTATAATAGCGGCCTACAATGAGCAGTTCTTC
TRBD1 TRBJ1-1 15 TRBV15 . CATATPTGKNTEAFF TGTGCCACCGCGACTCCGACAGGGAAGAACACTGAAGCTTTCTTT
. TRBJ1-1 15 TRBV4-3 . CASSQSGLLNTEAFF TGCGCCAGCAGCCAATCGGGACTTCTAAACACTGAAGCTTTCTTT
TRBD1 TRBJ1-2 12 TRBV29-1 . CSVDRVFHGYTF TGCAGCGTCGACAGGGTTTTCCATGGCTACACCTTC
. TRBJ2-5 14 TRBV3-1/TRBV3-2 . CASSHARGRETQYF TGTGCCAGCAGTCACGCCAGGGGCCGAGAGACCCAGTACTTC
. TRBJ2-3 11 TRBV27 . CASSFGDTQYF TGTGCCAGCAGTTTCGGAGATACGCAGTATTTT
TRBD2 TRBJ2-1 16 TRBV5-8 few CASSTKSGRSYNEQFF TGTGCCAGCAGCACCAAAAGCGGGAGGTCCTACAATGAGCAGTTCTTC
TRBD2 TRBJ2-7 14 TRBV9 few CASSPRTSTYEQYF TGTGCCAGCAGCCCCCGGACTAGCACCTACGAGCAGTACTTC
TRBD2 TRBJ2-7 17 TRBV28 . CASRGTSGRSGTYEQYF TGTGCCAGCAGGGGGACTAGCGGGAGGAGCGGGACTTACGAGCAGTACTTC
. TRBJ1-1 16 TRBV30 . CAWSVPPHGAHTEAFF TGTGCCTGGAGTGTCCCCCCACATGGGGCTCACACTGAAGCTTTCTTT
. TRBJ1-2 15 TRBV23-1 . CASGLPGHPRCGYTF TGCGCCAGCGGCTTACCGGGACACCCAAGGTGTGGCTACACCTTC
. TRBJ1-5 14 TRBV19 . CASTPPGSNQPQHF TGTGCCAGTACCCCCCCAGGGAGCAATCAGCCCCAGCATTTT
TRBD2 TRBJ2-1 15 TRBV15 . CATSGGGSSYNEQFF TGTGCCACCAGCGGCGGGGGGAGCTCCTACAATGAGCAGTTCTTC
TRBD1 TRBJ2-7 16 TRBV6-5 . CASSYSTRGTSYEQYF TGTGCCAGCAGTTACTCGACCAGGGGGACCTCCTACGAGCAGTACTTC
. TRBJ2-3 14 TRBV4-2 . CASSPFIGGDTQYF TGTGCCAGCAGCCCCTTTATCGGGGGAGATACGCAGTATTTT
TRBD2 TRBJ2-7 14 TRBV7-2 . CASSLSGGTYEQYF TGTGCCAGCAGCTTGAGCGGGGGGACCTACGAGCAGTACTTC
. TRBJ1-5 16 TRBV7-2 few CASSLTPTTVHQPQHF TGTGCCAGCAGCTTGACCCCGACAACCGTTCATCAGCCCCAGCATTTT
. TRBJ1-1 12 TRBV28 . CASNVAGVAAFF TGTGCCAGCAACGTAGCCGGGGTCGCGGCTTTCTTT
TRBD1 TRBJ1-2 14 TRBV3-1/TRBV3-2 . CASSQTYQGGGYTF TGTGCCAGCAGCCAGACTTACCAGGGGGGTGGCTACACCTTC
TRBD1 TRBJ2-1 14 TRBV5-1 . CASSPRDRSDEQFF TGCGCCAGCAGCCCCCGGGACAGGAGCGATGAGCAGTTCTTC
. TRBJ2-7 16 TRBV6-2/TRBV6-3 . CASSSGGRASSYEQYF TGTGCCAGCAGTTCGGGGGGCAGGGCGAGCTCCTACGAGCAGTACTTC
. TRBJ1-6 13 TRBV10-3 . CAVQGSYNSPLHF TGTGCCGTACAGGGCTCCTATAATTCACCCCTCCACTTT
. TRBJ1-1 17 TRBV27 . CASSSNRVGGRNTEAFF TGTGCCAGCAGTTCAAACAGGGTCGGGGGGAGGAACACTGAAGCTTTCTTT
. TRBJ1-5 17 TRBV28 . CASITGTPGPSNQPQHF TGTGCCAGCATAACCGGGACACCCGGACCTAGCAATCAGCCCCAGCATTTT
. TRBJ2-3 16 TRBV7-2 . CASSLIGTWGTDTQYF TGTGCCAGCAGCTTGATTGGGACTTGGGGCACAGATACGCAGTATTTT
TRBD1 TRBJ1-4 17 TRBV19 . CASSGGVVAGGPEKLFF TGTGCCAGTAGTGGCGGGGTCGTGGCAGGGGGCCCTGAAAAACTGTTTTTT
. TRBJ2-7 14 TRBV27 . CASSLRQWRGEQYF TGTGCCAGCAGTTTAAGACAGTGGCGCGGTGAGCAGTACTTC
. TRBJ2-7 12 TRBV2 . CASSARDYEQYF TGTGCCAGCAGTGCTCGGGACTACGAGCAGTACTTC